This entry lists 19 T cell receptor beta chains sequenced from one sample in a study of molecular identifiers for immune sequencing clone quantification. TCRdb re-called the PCR reads through MiXCR, storing one row per CDR3 protein. The sample includes 60,000 to 75,000 distinct CDR3 sequences, approximately 18% of them seen just once. Specimen: naive CD8+ T cells from blood, with Jurkat cell RNA spiked in. The subset here: FACS-sorted CD8+CD4-CCR7+CD45RA+ naive T cells. The source is a human donor in good health. Some libraries in this study had Jurkat cell RNA spiked in.

This clonotype was picked up many times. This chain uses TRBV10-3 with TRBJ2-7; D uncertain. The CDR3 is 12 residues long. Trimming removed 9 bases from V and 0 bases from J, with 9 bases in between. The V gene's germline CDR1 is ENHRY and CDR2 SYGVKD. CDR3 DNA sequence: TGTGCCATATCTACAAGCTCCTACGAGCAGTACTTC. Its protein product is CAISTSSYEQYF.

This clonotype was recorded a few times. Here the CDR3 DNA reads TGTGCCAGCAGCCAACAGGGACTAGCGGTGTACGAGCAGTACTTC. Translation: CASSQQGLAVYEQYF. V is TRBV4-2 and J is TRBJ2-7; the match to TRBD2 covers 11 bases. The V and J ends lost 2 bases and 4 bases, in that order; junction bases with no gene match: 4. The CDR3 has 15 residues. Germline CDR1 and CDR2: LGHNA and YNFKEQ.

This clonotype occurred many times. V gene TRBV4-1 combines with J gene TRBJ2-4, with D unclear. The CDR3 totals 13 residues. Trimming took 3 bases from V and 7 from J, leaving 10 bases between them. Germline V gene data show CDR1 as MGHRA and CDR2 as YSYEKL. CDR3 DNA: TGCGCCAGCAGCCAGGGTATCTTTAACATTCAGTACTTC. Its protein product is CASSQGIFNIQYF.

This clonotype was counted ten times or more. The rearrangement joins TRBV27 to TRBJ2-1, with 8 bases matching TRBD2. CDR1 and CDR2 from the germline V gene are MNHEY and SMNVEV (reference sequence). V lost 5 bases and J lost 6; bases outside the gene matches: 3. This CDR3 has 13 residues. The CDR3 loop is CASSPGTSNEQFF. CDR3 bases: TGTGCCAGCAGTCCGGGGACTAGCAATGAGCAGTTCTTC.

This clonotype was recorded many times. This chain links TRBV7-9 with TRBJ2-5; D is undetermined. Germline CDR1 and CDR2: SEHNR and FQNEAQ (reference sequence). The CDR3 runs 13 residues. V shed 3 bases and J shed 1 base, with 6 bases lying between them. DNA for the CDR3: TGTGCCAGCAGCTTGCGGCCCCAAGAGACCCAGTACTTC. The encoded protein is CASSLRPQETQYF. The full variable domain, rest sourced from reference TRBV7-9 and TRBJ2-5, is DTGVSQNPRHKITKRGQNVTFRCDPISEHNRLYWYRQTLGQGPEFLTYFQNEAQLEKSRLLSDRFSAERPKGSFSTLEIQRTEQGDSAMYLCASSLRPQETQYFGPGTRLLVL.

For this clonotype: It is likely a read error, because the conserved phenylalanine at the end of the CDR3 is missing. The gene calls are TRBV27 and TRBJ1-2, with TRBD1 as a possible D gene (5 bases). Trimming cost V 3 bases and J 2 bases, with 13 bases left between them. There are 15 residues in the CDR3. Germline V CDR1 and CDR2: MNHEY, SMNVEV (reference sequence). DNA for the CDR3: TGTGCCAGCAGTTTGCTCGGGGACCCGAACTATGGCTACACCCTC. Its protein product is CASSLLGDPNYGYTL.

Turning to this clonotype: The junction and the germline gene differ at one end; a read error may be behind it. This chain joins TRBV20-1 and TRBJ2-3, with 14 bases aligning to TRBD2. Germline assignment: CDR1 DFQATT and CDR2 SNEGSKA (reference sequence). The CDR3 is 20 amino acids. For the CDR3, the DNA is TGCAGTGCTAGAGGCCTGGGACTAGCGGGAGCCAGTCCATTCACAGATGCGCAGTATTTT. This translates into CSARGLGLAGASPFTDAQYF.

The sample holds many counts of this clonotype. The genes are TRBV7-8 and TRBJ1-5, with D perhaps matching TRBD1 (6 bases). Trimming pared 2 bases from V and 6 bases from J, leaving 23 bases between. The CDR3 is made up of 18 amino acids. Germline V CDR1 and CDR2: SGHVS, FQNEAQ. The CDR3 nucleotides read TGTGCCAGCAGCTTAATACCCGGACAGACGACCCCGTCTCAGCCCCAGCATTTT. Translation gives CASSLIPGQTTPSQPQHF.

This clonotype was seen at least ten times. The chain combines TRBV14 with TRBJ2-5; D gene unclear. The V end was cut by 4 bases, the J end by 4 bases, with 16 bases between. Germline V CDR1 and CDR2: SGHDN, FVKESK. The CDR3 is made up of 15 amino acids. CDR3 bases: TGTGCCAGCAGCCCCGGGCAGAAGATCCCAGAGACCCAGTACTTC. Protein product: CASSPGQKIPETQYF.

V and J are TRBV28 and TRBJ1-6; possibly TRBD1 for D (6 bases). The CDR3 totals 15 residues. Trimming removed 6 bases at V and 7 bases at J, with 16 bases between. The germline V gene encodes CDR1 MDHEN and CDR2 SYDVKM. This CDR3 is CASSPSGVRNSPLHF. Written as DNA, the CDR3 is TGTGCCAGCAGCCCTTCAGGGGTGAGGAATTCACCCCTCCACTTT. Full variable domain (outside the CDR3, taken from reference TRBV28 and TRBJ1-6): DVKVTQSSRYLVKRTGEKVFLECVQDMDHENMFWYRQDPGLGLRLIYFSYDVKMKEKGDIPEGYSVSREKKERFSLILESASTNQTSMYLCASSPSGVRNSPLHFGNGTRLTVT.

Details on this clonotype: This sequence may be a read error, since a much larger clone differs from it by one base. The conserved phenylalanine or tryptophan normally closing the CDR3 is absent here, so this likely arose from a read error. The chain carries TRBV7-9 and TRBJ1-3; D gene ambiguous. From germline, CDR1 is SEHNR and CDR2 FQNEAQ (reference sequence). The CDR3 has 13 residues. Trimming left V 1 base short and J 7 bases short, with 8 bases between. CDR3 bases: TGTGCCAGCAGCTTAGAGGTCGGCAACACCATATATTCT. It specifies CASSLEVGNTIYS.

This clonotype was counted many times. V usage is TRBV28 and J usage is TRBJ1-1; unclear D gene. Germline V gene data show CDR1 as MDHEN and CDR2 as SYDVKM. This CDR3 contains 11 residues. Trimming removed 7 bases at V and 2 bases at J, with 5 bases between. The CDR3 loop is CASKGNTEAFF. The CDR3 DNA follows: TGTGCCAGCAAAGGTAACACTGAAGCTTTCTTT.

This clonotype appeared many times. The rearrangement joins TRBV7-9 to TRBJ2-3; D is undetermined. Trimming pared 5 bases from V and 0 bases from J, leaving 9 bases between. Germline lookup yields CDR1 SEHNR and CDR2 FQNEAQ (reference sequence). The CDR3 is 14 residues long. The CDR3 region has the DNA TGTGCCAGCAGCCCCCCCGTAAGCACAGATACGCAGTATTTT. Translation: CASSPPVSTDTQYF. The complete variable domain, with remaining parts taken from reference TRBV7-9 and TRBJ2-3, reads DTGVSQNPRHKITKRGQNVTFRCDPISEHNRLYWYRQTLGQGPEFLTYFQNEAQLEKSRLLSDRFSAERPKGSFSTLEIQRTEQGDSAMYLCASSPPVSTDTQYFGPGTRLTVL.

There are many counts of this clonotype. This chain joins TRBV7-9 and TRBJ1-1, with D perhaps TRBD1 (6 bases). Germline CDR1 SEHNR, CDR2 FQNEAQ (reference sequence). The CDR3 consists of 15 residues. The V gene lost 1 base and the J gene lost 0 bases, with 9 bases spanning the gap. The CDR3 loop is CASSLGRGLNTEAFF. The DNA for the CDR3 is TGTGCCAGCAGCTTAGGCAGGGGTTTGAACACTGAAGCTTTCTTT.

Comments on this clonotype: A read error may explain this, as a much larger clone is one base away. This chain uses TRBV28 with TRBJ2-2; no clear D. Germline V gene sequence: CDR1 MDHEN, CDR2 SYDVKM. The CDR3 contains 17 residues. The chain's CDR3 is CANSPPPGTQNTGELFF. The CDR3 DNA sequence: TGTGCCAACAGTCCACCCCCGGGCACGCAGAACACCGGGGAGCTGTTTTTT.

The chain couples TRBV5-6 to TRBJ1-5, with TRBD1 matching over 8 bases. The CDR3 contains 14 residues. Germline CDR1 SGHDT, CDR2 YYEEEE. V was clipped by 4 bases and J by 6 bases; unmatched bases: 6. CDR3 amino acids: CASSRGQAAQPQHF. For the CDR3, the DNA is TGTGCCAGCAGCCGGGGACAGGCGGCTCAGCCCCAGCATTTT.

This clonotype was observed many times. The chain joins TRBV6-2 or TRBV6-3 to TRBJ1-1; D gene unclear. Germline V gene sequence: CDR1 MNHEY, CDR2 SVGEGT. This CDR3 contains 19 residues. The germline V and J ends were trimmed by 0 bases and 1 base, with 21 bases remaining between them. CDR3 in amino acids: CASSYSSAYGRGRNTEAFF. DNA for the CDR3: TGTGCCAGCAGTTACTCGTCGGCATATGGAAGAGGGCGGAACACTGAAGCTTTCTTT.

This clonotype came up many times. The chain joins TRBV7-3 to TRBJ2-1; D not resolved. The V end lost 1 base, the J end lost 7 bases, and 5 bases lay between the germline ends. This CDR3 contains 12 residues. The germline V gene has CDR1 SGHTA and CDR2 FQGTGA. CDR3 region: CASSLNGNEQFF. The CDR3 nucleotides read TGTGCCAGCAGCTTAAACGGGAATGAGCAGTTCTTC.

There are a few counts of this clonotype. This chain joins TRBV20-1 and TRBJ2-1; 12 bases map to TRBD2. V dropped 1 base and J dropped 3; count of bases not matched to a gene: 25. CDR3 length equals 23 residues. Germline V gene data show CDR1 as DFQATT and CDR2 as SNEGSKA (reference sequence). DNA for the CDR3: TGCAGTGCTAGAGCAACTCCGACCGGACTAGCGGGACCTGACTGGTCTGACTACAATGAGCAGTTCTTC. It translates to CSARATPTGLAGPDWSDYNEQFF.